Below are 19 T cell receptor beta chains sequenced from a single sample in a study of T cell responses to AZD1222 COVID-19 vaccine. The table came from immunoSEQ multiplex PCR; TCRdb's copy has only in-frame clones and leaves some out. The repertoire holds about 180,000 clones, with about 90% as singletons. The material was peripheral blood, obtained 28 days after the second AZD1222 dose. The receptors stem from an adult who received the AZD1222 COVID-19 vaccine.

The sample holds one count of this clone. V and J are TRBV19 and TRBJ1-1, with D unclear. The CDR3 is 14 amino acids. Trimming cost V 5 bases and J 2 bases, with 12 bases left between them. The germline gives CDR1 LNHDA, CDR2 SQIVND (reference sequence). The CDR3 nucleotides are TGTGCCAGTAGTTTGAACGGACTAAACACTGAAGCTTTCTTT. Residues: CASSLNGLNTEAFF.

The chain carries TRBV28 and TRBJ1-4; TRBD1 aligns across 7 bases. CDR1 is MDHEN, CDR2 SYDVKM, per germline. There are 14 residues in the CDR3. V dropped 5 bases and J dropped 5; count of bases not matched to a gene: 5. The CDR3 here is CASSPGTANEKLFF. CDR3 sequence (DNA): TGTGCCAGCAGTCCGGGGACAGCAAATGAAAAACTGTTTTTT.

The chain uses TRBV4-1 and TRBJ1-2, with TRBD1 matching 10 bases. Germline trimming cut 3 bases from V and 3 bases from J; bases unmatched to any gene: 10. The germline CDR1 and CDR2 sequences are MGHRA and YSYEKL. The CDR3 is 17 residues long. CDR3 in DNA: TGCGCCAGCAGCCACCGTACCCGGGACAGGGGAGACTATGGCTACACCTTC. Its protein product is CASSHRTRDRGDYGYTF.

The V call is TRBV19, the J call TRBJ1-2; D is unclear. The V gene lost 0 bases and the J gene lost 4 bases, with 12 bases spanning the gap. This CDR3 spans 15 amino acids. Germline-derived CDR1 and CDR2 are LNHDA and SQIVND (reference sequence). The CDR3: CASSIEPTLSYGYTF. Written as DNA, the CDR3 is TGTGCCAGTAGTATAGAGCCAACCTTATCCTATGGCTACACCTTC.

The chain couples TRBV18 to TRBJ2-7; 7 positions match TRBD1. From germline, CDR1 is KGHSH and CDR2 LQKENI. CDR3 size: 14 residues. V lost 3 bases, J lost 3 bases, and 5 bases stayed unmatched. The CDR3 here is CASSPTGNRYEQYF. The CDR3 nucleotides are TGTGCCAGCTCACCGACAGGGAATCGCTACGAGCAGTACTTC.

The chain employs TRBV2 and TRBJ2-1, with 10 bases that match TRBD1. The J segment lost 8 bases and the V segment lost 8 bases, leaving 6 bases of the junction unmatched. Germline CDR1 is SNHLY and CDR2 is FYNNEI. This CDR3 is built from 13 residues. The CDR3 bases are TGTGCCAGCGCCGGACAGGGGGGCGATGAGCAGTTCTTC. Translation gives CASAGQGGDEQFF.

The chain recombines TRBV18 with TRBJ2-5; D possibly corresponds to TRBD2 (5 bases). Germline CDR1 reads KGHSH; CDR2 reads LQKENI. The V gene lost 0 bases and the J gene lost 0 bases, with 8 bases spanning the gap. This CDR3 comprises 15 residues. CDR3 coding DNA: TGTGCCAGCTCACCACCGGGAGCGTACCAAGAGACCCAGTACTTC. This gives the protein CASSPPGAYQETQYF.

The chain is built from TRBV4-1 and TRBJ2-3, with TRBD1 as a possible D gene (5 bases). Germline CDR1 reads MGHRA; CDR2 reads YSYEKL. The CDR3 contains 15 residues. Trimming stripped 4 bases from V and 4 bases from J, with 15 bases between. CDR3 nucleotide sequence: TGCGCCAGCAGCCGGGCAGGGAAACTCCCAGATACGCAGTATTTT. Its translation: CASSRAGKLPDTQYF.

This clone was seen only once. The chain uses TRBV4-1 and TRBJ1-5, with no clear D. The CDR3 spans 16 residues. Between the trimmed V and J ends, which lost 0 bases and 0 bases, there was a span of 9 bases. Germline CDR1 MGHRA, CDR2 YSYEKL. CDR3 sequence: CASSQEGSNSNQPQHF. Written as DNA, the CDR3 is TGCGCCAGCAGCCAAGAGGGGAGTAATAGCAATCAGCCCCAGCATTTT.

The chain carries TRBV3-1 (or the pseudogene TRBV3-2) and TRBJ1-1; D gene unclear. The V end lost 4 bases, the J end lost 5 bases, and 11 bases lay between the germline ends. The CDR3 is 13 residues long. Germline CDR1 reads LGHDT; CDR2 reads YNNKEL (reference sequence). CDR3 residues: CASSPWRDTEAFF. CDR3 in DNA: TGTGCCAGCAGCCCTTGGCGGGATACTGAAGCTTTCTTT.

The rearrangement joins TRBV4-2 to TRBJ2-7; D gene ambiguous. Between the trimmed V and J ends, which lost 4 bases and 4 bases, there was a span of 14 bases. The CDR3 covers 14 residues. Germline V lookup: CDR1 LGHNA, CDR2 YNFKEQ. The CDR3 sequence: CASSLKGAGYEQYF. The DNA of the CDR3 is TGTGCCAGCAGCCTAAAGGGTGCCGGGTACGAGCAGTACTTC.

V usage is TRBV10-1 and J usage is TRBJ2-1, with 12 bases aligning to TRBD2. The CDR3 spans 17 residues. J was trimmed by 7 bases and V by 9 bases; bases with no gene match: 16. Per the germline V gene, CDR1 is WNHNN and CDR2 is SYGVQD (reference sequence). CDR3: CASASGRASSGMNEQFF. The CDR3 bases are TGCGCCAGTGCTAGCGGGAGGGCCTCTTCGGGAATGAATGAGCAGTTCTTC.

This clone appeared a few times. The gene calls are TRBV19 and TRBJ2-3, with 7 positions matching TRBD1. The CDR3 covers 15 residues. After removal of 2 bases from V and 0 bases from J, the junction contained 2 bases not matched to a gene. Per the germline V gene, CDR1 is LNHDA and CDR2 is SQIVND (reference sequence). The CDR3 is CASSIMGQSTDTQYF. In DNA, the CDR3 is TGTGCCAGTAGTATAATGGGACAGAGCACAGATACGCAGTATTTT.

The CDR3 bases are TGTGCCAGCAGTCCCGGACTAGCGGGGGGGCAAGAGACCCAGTACTTC. Translation: CASSPGLAGGQETQYF. The chain links TRBV27 to TRBJ2-5, with 15 positions matching TRBD2. Looked up from germline, CDR1 is MNHEY and CDR2 is SMNVEV (reference sequence). The CDR3 runs to 16 residues. J gave up 2 bases and V 5 bases, and 3 bases lay outside the gene matches.

The J gene is TRBJ1-2, the V gene TRBV7-2; D is unclear. Trimming removed 0 bases at V and 4 bases at J, with 9 bases between. CDR1 and CDR2 (germline): SGHTA, FQGNSA. This CDR3 comprises 14 residues. CDR3 sequence: CASSLAEGSYGYTF. CDR3 bases: TGTGCCAGCAGCTTAGCGGAGGGCAGCTATGGCTACACCTTC.

The chain joins TRBV7-3 to TRBJ2-5, with 12 bases matching TRBD2. From germline, CDR1 is SGHTA and CDR2 FQGTGA. The CDR3 runs 15 residues. Losses at the gene ends were 3 bases for V and 4 bases for J; bases not matched to a gene: 3. The chain's CDR3 is CASSFLAGGLETQYF. In DNA, the CDR3 is TGTGCCAGCAGCTTTCTAGCGGGGGGGTTAGAGACCCAGTACTTC. Together with reference TRBV7-3 and TRBJ2-5, the CDR3 gives the full variable domain: GAGVSQTPSNKVTEKGKYVELRCDPISGHTALYWYRQSLGQGPEFLIYFQGTGAADDSGLPNDRFFAVRPEGSVSTLKIQRTERGDSAVYLCASSFLAGGLETQYFGPGTRLLVL.

The genes are TRBV2 and TRBJ1-1, with 7 bases lining up with TRBD1. J was trimmed by 3 bases and V by 6 bases; bases with no gene match: 7. In germline, CDR1 is SNHLY, CDR2 FYNNEI. This CDR3 contains 14 residues. The CDR3 DNA follows: TGTGCCAGCAGGGCAGGGGGTCTTGACACTGAAGCTTTCTTT. Its translation: CASRAGGLDTEAFF.

This clone showed up just once. This chain connects TRBV7-8 to TRBJ2-1, with D possibly TRBD2 on 5 matching bases. With 4 bases removed from V and 2 bases from J, the gap between germline ends came to 12 bases. The CDR3 has 15 amino acids. The germline V gene encodes CDR1 SGHVS and CDR2 FQNEAQ. Here the CDR3 DNA reads TGTGCCAGCAGCTCCACGCCGGGGACCTACAATGAGCAGTTCTTC. It codes for CASSSTPGTYNEQFF.

V is TRBV13 and J is TRBJ1-1; D gene unclear. Germline-derived CDR1 and CDR2 are PRHDT and FYEKMQ (reference sequence). The CDR3 spans 13 residues. The V end was cut by 0 bases, the J end by 7 bases, with 9 bases between. The CDR3 spells CASSLGQNIEAFF. CDR3 DNA: TGTGCCAGCAGCTTAGGGCAGAATATTGAAGCTTTCTTT. Full variable domain (outside the CDR3, taken from reference TRBV13 and TRBJ1-1): AAGVIQSPRHLIKEKRETATLKCYPIPRHDTVYWYQQGPGQDPQFLISFYEKMQSDKGSIPDRFSAQQFSDYHSELNMSSLELGDSALYFCASSLGQNIEAFFGQGTRLTVV.